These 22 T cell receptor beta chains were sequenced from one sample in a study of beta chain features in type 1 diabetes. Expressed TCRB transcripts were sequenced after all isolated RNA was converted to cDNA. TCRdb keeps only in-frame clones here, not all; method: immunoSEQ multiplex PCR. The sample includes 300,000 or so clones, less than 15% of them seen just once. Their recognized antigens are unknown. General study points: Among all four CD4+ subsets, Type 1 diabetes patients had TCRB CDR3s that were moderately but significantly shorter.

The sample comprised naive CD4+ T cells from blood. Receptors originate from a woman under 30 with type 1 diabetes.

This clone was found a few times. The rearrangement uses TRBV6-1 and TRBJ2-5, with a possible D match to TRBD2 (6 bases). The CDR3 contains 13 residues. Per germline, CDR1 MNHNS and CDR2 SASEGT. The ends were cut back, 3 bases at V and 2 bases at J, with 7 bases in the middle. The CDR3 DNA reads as TGTGCCAGCAGTGAGGGGGGTCAAGAGACCCAGTACTTC. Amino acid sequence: CASSEGGQETQYF.

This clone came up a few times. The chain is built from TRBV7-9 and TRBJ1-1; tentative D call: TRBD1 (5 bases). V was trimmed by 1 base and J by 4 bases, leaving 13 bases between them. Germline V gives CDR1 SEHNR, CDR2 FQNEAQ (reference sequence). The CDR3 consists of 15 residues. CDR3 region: CASSLGSGRFTEAFF. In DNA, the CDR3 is TGTGCCAGCAGCTTAGGGTCAGGGAGGTTCACTGAAGCTTTCTTT.

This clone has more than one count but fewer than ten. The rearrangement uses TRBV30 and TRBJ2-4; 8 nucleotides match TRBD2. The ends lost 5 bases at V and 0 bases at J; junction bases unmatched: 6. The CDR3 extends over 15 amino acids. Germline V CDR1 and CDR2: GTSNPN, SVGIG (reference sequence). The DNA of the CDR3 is TGTGCCTGGGGTCCGCGGGGGGTAGCCAAAAACATTCAGTACTTC. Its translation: CAWGPRGVAKNIQYF.

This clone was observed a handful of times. As DNA, the CDR3 is TGTGCCTGGAGTGTTGGGAGAAATCAGCCCCAGCATTTT. Protein sequence: CAWSVGRNQPQHF. The rearrangement joins TRBV30 to TRBJ1-5; D call uncertain. In germline, CDR1 is GTSNPN, CDR2 SVGIG (reference sequence). V lost 0 bases and J lost 4, with 7 bases in between. The CDR3 consists of 13 residues.

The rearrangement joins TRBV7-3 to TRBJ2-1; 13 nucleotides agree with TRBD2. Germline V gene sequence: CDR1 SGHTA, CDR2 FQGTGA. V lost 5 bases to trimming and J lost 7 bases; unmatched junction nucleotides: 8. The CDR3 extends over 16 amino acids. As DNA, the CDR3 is TGTGCCAGCAGCCGGACTAGCGGGAGTAGTGGAAATGAGCAGTTCTTC. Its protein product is CASSRTSGSSGNEQFF.

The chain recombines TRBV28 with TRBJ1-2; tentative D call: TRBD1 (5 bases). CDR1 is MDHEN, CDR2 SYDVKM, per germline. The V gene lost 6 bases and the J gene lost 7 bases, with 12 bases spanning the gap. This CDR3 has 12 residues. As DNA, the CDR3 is TGTGCCAGCAGCGCCGGGGGATTTGGCTACACCTTC. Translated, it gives CASSAGGFGYTF.

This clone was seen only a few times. The CDR3 sequence is CASSLKGGGQPQHF. In DNA form, the CDR3 reads TGTGCCAGCAGTCTAAAAGGGGGCGGGCAGCCCCAGCATTTT. The chain uses TRBV7-2 and TRBJ1-5, with 7 bases aligning to TRBD1. The CDR3 totals 14 residues. J was trimmed by 7 bases and V by 6 bases; bases with no gene match: 9. Germline-derived CDR1 and CDR2 are SGHTA and FQGNSA.

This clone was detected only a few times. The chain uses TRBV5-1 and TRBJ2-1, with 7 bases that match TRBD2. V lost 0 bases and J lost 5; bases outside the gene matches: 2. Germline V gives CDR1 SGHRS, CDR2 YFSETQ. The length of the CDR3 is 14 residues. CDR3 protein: CASSLGLADNEQFF. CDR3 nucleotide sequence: TGCGCCAGCAGCTTGGGGCTAGCGGACAATGAGCAGTTCTTC.

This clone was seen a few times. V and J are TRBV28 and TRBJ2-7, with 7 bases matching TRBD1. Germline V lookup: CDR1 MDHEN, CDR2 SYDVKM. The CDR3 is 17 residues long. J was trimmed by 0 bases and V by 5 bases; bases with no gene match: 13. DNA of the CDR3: TGTGCCAGCAGTCTTTATACAGGGGCAATCGGCTCCTACGAGCAGTACTTC. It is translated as CASSLYTGAIGSYEQYF.

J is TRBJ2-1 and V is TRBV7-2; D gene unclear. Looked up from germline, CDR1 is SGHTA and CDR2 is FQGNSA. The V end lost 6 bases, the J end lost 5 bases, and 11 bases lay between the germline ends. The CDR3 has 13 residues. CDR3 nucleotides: TGTGCCAGCAGTAGTAGCCGGAACAATGAGCAGTTCTTC. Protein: CASSSSRNNEQFF.

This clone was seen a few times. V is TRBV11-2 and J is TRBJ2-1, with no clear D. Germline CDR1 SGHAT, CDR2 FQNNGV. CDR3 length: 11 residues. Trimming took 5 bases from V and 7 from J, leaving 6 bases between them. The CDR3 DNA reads TGTGCCAGCAGCCCCCTAAATGAGCAGTTCTTC. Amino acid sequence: CASSPLNEQFF.

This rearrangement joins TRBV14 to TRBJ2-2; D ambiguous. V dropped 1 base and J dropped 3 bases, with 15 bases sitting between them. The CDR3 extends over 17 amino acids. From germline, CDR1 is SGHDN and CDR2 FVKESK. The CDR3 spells CASSQVWSVRDTGELFF. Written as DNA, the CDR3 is TGTGCCAGCAGCCAAGTTTGGAGCGTGCGCGACACCGGGGAGCTGTTTTTT.

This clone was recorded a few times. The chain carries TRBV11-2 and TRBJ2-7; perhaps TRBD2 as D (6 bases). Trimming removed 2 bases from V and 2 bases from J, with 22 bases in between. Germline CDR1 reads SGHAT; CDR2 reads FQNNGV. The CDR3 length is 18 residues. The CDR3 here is CASSLRAGRLVWAYEQYF. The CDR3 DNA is TGTGCCAGCAGCTTACGGGCGGGGAGACTAGTTTGGGCCTACGAGCAGTACTTC.

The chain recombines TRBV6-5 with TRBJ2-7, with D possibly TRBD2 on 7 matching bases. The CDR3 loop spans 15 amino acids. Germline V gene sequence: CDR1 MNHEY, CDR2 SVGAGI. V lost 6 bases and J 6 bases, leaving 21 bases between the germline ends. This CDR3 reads CASSRRGTGGGEQYV. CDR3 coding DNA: TGTGCCAGCAGCCGACGCGGCACGGGGGGCGGCGAGCAGTACGTC.

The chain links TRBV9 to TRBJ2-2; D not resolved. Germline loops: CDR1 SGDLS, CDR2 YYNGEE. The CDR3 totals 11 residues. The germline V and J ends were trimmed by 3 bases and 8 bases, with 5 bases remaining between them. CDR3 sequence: CASSAQGELFF. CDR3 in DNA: TGTGCCAGCAGCGCGCAGGGGGAGCTGTTTTTT.

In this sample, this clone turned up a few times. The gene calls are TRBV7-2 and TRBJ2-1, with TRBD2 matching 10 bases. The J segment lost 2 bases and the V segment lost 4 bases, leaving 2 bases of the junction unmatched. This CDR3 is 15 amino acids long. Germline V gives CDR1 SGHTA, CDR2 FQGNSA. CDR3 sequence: CASSSSGRAYNEQFF. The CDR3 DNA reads TGTGCCAGCAGCTCAAGCGGGAGGGCCTACAATGAGCAGTTCTTC. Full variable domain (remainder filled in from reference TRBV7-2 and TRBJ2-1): GAGVSQSPSNKVTEKGKDVELRCDPISGHTALYWYRQSLGQGLEFLIYFQGNSAPDKSGLPSDRFSAERTGGSVSTLTIQRTQQEDSAVYLCASSSSGRAYNEQFFGPGTRLTVL.

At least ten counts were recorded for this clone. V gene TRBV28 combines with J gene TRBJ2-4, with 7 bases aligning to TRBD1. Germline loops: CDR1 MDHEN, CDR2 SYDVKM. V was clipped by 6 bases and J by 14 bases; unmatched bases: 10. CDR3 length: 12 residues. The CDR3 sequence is CASSSSDRMKYF. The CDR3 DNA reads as TGTGCCAGCAGCTCCTCGGACAGGATGAAGTACTTC.

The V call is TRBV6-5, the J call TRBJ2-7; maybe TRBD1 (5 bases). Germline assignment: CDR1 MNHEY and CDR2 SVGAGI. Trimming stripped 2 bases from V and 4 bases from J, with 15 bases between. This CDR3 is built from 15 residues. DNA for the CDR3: TGTGCCAGCAGTTACGTCGTCGGTGGACAATACGAGCAGTACTTC. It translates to CASSYVVGGQYEQYF.

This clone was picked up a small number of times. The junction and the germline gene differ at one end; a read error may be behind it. This CDR3 is CAWSVSSGGGNF. CDR3 bases: TGTGCCTGGAGTGTTAGTAGCGGGGGGGGCAATTTT. The chain uses TRBV30 and TRBJ2-3; TRBD2 matches at 11 bases. This CDR3 comprises 12 residues. Germline V gene lookup returns CDR1 GTSNPN and CDR2 SVGIG (reference sequence).

In nucleotides, the CDR3 is TGTGCCAGCTCACCCTTACTAGATACGCAGTATTTT. It specifies CASSPLLDTQYF. This chain connects TRBV18 to TRBJ2-3; the D is unclear. V was cut by 3 bases and J by 5 bases, with 6 bases left in between. Germline V lookup: CDR1 KGHSH, CDR2 LQKENI. The CDR3 has 12 amino acids.

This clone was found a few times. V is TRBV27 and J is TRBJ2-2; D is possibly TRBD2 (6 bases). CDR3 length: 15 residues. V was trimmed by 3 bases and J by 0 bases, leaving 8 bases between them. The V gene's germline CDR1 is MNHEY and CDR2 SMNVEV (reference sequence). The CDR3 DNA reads TGTGCCAGCAGTTTCGGGGGACCGAACACCGGGGAGCTGTTTTTT. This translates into CASSFGGPNTGELFF.

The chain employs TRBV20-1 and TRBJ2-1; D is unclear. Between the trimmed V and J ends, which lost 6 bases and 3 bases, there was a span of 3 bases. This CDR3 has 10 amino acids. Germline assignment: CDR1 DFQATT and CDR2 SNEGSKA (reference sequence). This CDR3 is CSANYNEQFF. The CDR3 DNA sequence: TGCAGTGCCAACTACAATGAGCAGTTCTTC.